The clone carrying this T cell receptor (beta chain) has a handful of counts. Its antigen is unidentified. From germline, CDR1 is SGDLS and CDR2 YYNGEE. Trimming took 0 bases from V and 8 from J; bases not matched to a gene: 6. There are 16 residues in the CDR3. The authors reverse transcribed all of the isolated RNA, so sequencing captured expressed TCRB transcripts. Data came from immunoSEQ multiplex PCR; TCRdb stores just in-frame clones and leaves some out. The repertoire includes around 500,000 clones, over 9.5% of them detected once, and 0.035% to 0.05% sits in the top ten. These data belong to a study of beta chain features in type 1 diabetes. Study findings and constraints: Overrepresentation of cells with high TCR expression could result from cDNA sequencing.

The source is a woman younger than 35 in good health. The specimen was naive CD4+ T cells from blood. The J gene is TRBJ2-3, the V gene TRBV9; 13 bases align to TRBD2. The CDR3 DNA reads TGTGCCAGCAGCGTAGGACTAGCGGGGGGAGACTTTACGCAGTATTTT. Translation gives CASSVGLAGGDFTQYF.